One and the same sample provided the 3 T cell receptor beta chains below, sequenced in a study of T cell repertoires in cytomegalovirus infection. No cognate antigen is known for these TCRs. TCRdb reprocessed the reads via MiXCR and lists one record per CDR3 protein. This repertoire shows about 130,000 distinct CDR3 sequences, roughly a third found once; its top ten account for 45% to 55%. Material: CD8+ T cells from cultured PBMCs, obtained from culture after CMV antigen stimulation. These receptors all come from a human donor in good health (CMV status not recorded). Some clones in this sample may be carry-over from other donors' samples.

The CDR3 DNA reads TGTGCCAGCAGTTCCGGGGGGGGGGAGCAGTACTTC. The encoded protein is CASSSGGGEQYF. The chain is built from TRBV6-5 and TRBJ2-7; 8 nucleotides match TRBD2. J was trimmed by 7 bases and V by 4 bases; bases with no gene match: 3. Looked up from germline, CDR1 is MNHEY and CDR2 is SVGAGI. This CDR3 comprises 12 residues.

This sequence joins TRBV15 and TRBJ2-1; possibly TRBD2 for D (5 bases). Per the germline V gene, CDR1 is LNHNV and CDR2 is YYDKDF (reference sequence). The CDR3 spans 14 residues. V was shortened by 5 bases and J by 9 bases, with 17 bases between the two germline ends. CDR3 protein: CATSAWRGQREQFF. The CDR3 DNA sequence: TGTGCCACCAGCGCCTGGCGAGGGCAACGTGAGCAGTTCTTC.

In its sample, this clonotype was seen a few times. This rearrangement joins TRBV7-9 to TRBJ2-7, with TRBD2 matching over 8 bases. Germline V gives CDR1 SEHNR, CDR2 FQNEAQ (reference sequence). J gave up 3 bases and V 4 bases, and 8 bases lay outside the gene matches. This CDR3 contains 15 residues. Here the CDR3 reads CASSSEGTRVYEQYF. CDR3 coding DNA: TGTGCCAGCAGCTCCGAGGGGACTAGGGTCTACGAGCAGTACTTC.